A single sample gave rise to the 11 T cell receptor beta chains below, sequenced in a study of graft-versus-host responses after intestinal transplantation. These TCRs' antigens remain unknown. Repertoires were generated with immunoSEQ multiplex PCR, while TCRdb's copy carries only in-frame clones and drops some. This sample has fewer than 85,000 clones, with approximately 94% found just once. Sequencing used unstimulated CD8+ T cells sorted from spleen or lymph node cells, obtained before intestinal transplant. The source of these receptors is a human donor who received an intestinal transplant.

The chain carries TRBV5-6 and TRBJ1-1, with 7 bases identical to TRBD1. With 2 bases clipped from V and 2 bases from J, the junction kept 9 bases outside the gene matches. This CDR3 has 16 residues. CDR1 is SGHDT and CDR2 is YYEEEE in the germline V gene. For the CDR3, the DNA is TGTGCCAGCAGCTTCATGTCGGACAGGAGCAACACTGAAGCTTTCTTT. This gives the protein CASSFMSDRSNTEAFF.

V is TRBV6-4 and J is TRBJ2-3; D is ambiguous. V lost 0 bases and J 2 bases, leaving 9 bases between the germline ends. Germline V CDR1 and CDR2: MRHNA, SNTAGT. The CDR3 sequence is 15 residues long. For the CDR3, the DNA is TGTGCCAGCAGTGACTCGACGGCGGTCACAGATACGCAGTATTTT. This codes for CASSDSTAVTDTQYF.

The chain is built from TRBV5-6 and TRBJ1-1; the D is unclear. The CDR3 length is 13 residues. Per the germline V gene, CDR1 is SGHDT and CDR2 is YYEEEE. Trimming removed 0 bases at V and 4 bases at J, with 7 bases between. The CDR3 loop is CASSLEQSTEAFF. In nucleotides, the CDR3 is TGTGCCAGCAGCTTGGAGCAGAGCACTGAAGCTTTCTTT.

This chain joins TRBV6-1 and TRBJ2-1; D is unresolved. V was clipped by 3 bases and J by 7 bases, with 7 bases between them. Germline assignment: CDR1 MNHNS and CDR2 SASEGT. CDR3 length equals 12 residues. CDR3 loop: CASSEADNEQFF. CDR3 nucleotides: TGTGCCAGCAGTGAGGCGGATAATGAGCAGTTCTTC.

The chain combines TRBV5-1 with TRBJ2-4, with TRBD1 identical over 7 bases. Germline-derived CDR1 and CDR2 are SGHRS and YFSETQ. This CDR3 contains 12 residues. The V segment lost 1 base and the J segment 12 bases; nucleotides outside the gene matches: 4. The CDR3 protein is CASSLTGADQYF. CDR3 DNA sequence: TGCGCCAGCAGCTTGACAGGGGCAGATCAGTACTTC.

In its sample, this clone was seen once. The chain uses TRBV6-6 and TRBJ2-7, with 8 positions matching TRBD1. This CDR3 has 12 residues. Germline assignment: CDR1 MNHNY and CDR2 SVGAGI (reference sequence). Trimming took 8 bases from V and 5 from J; bases not matched to a gene: 5. For the CDR3, the DNA is TGTGCCAGCGCGACAGGGGCTAACGAGCAGTACTTC. This codes for CASATGANEQYF.

This chain uses TRBV5-1 with TRBJ2-7; D might be TRBD1 (6 bases). V shed 0 bases and J shed 0 bases, with 10 bases lying between them. In germline, CDR1 is SGHRS, CDR2 YFSETQ. This CDR3 has 15 amino acids. As DNA, the CDR3 is TGCGCCAGCAGCTTGGGGGACAAGAGCTCCTACGAGCAGTACTTC. Encoded protein: CASSLGDKSSYEQYF.

The chain carries TRBV6-6 and TRBJ1-2, with D unresolved. This CDR3 has 13 residues. CDR1 and CDR2 from the germline V gene are MNHNY and SVGAGI (reference sequence). Trimming pared 6 bases from V and 2 bases from J, leaving 10 bases between. CDR3 nucleotide sequence: TGTGCCAGCAGCTCCCTCACAAACTATGGCTACACCTTC. Translated: CASSSLTNYGYTF.

The genes are TRBV9 and TRBJ1-4; D is undetermined. Trimming left V 1 base short and J 10 bases short, with 20 bases between. The CDR3 has 16 amino acids. From germline, CDR1 is SGDLS and CDR2 YYNGEE. For the CDR3, the DNA is TGTGCCAGCAGCGTACGCCTACAAGGACGGTTGGGAAAACTGTTTTTT. It specifies CASSVRLQGRLGKLFF.

The CDR3 region has the DNA TGTGCCAGCAGTTATCAGGGTTCGTCTGGAAACACCATATATTTT. It translates to CASSYQGSSGNTIYF. The chain links TRBV6-6 to TRBJ1-3; weak D call: TRBD1 (5 bases). The CDR3 runs 15 residues. CDR1 and CDR2 (germline): MNHNY, SVGAGI (reference sequence). Trimming shortened V by 3 bases and J by 1 base, and 10 bases separated the two germline ends.

The CDR3 region is CASNPGGPVEAFF. Here the CDR3 DNA reads TGCGCCAGCAATCCCGGAGGGCCCGTTGAAGCTTTCTTT. The rearrangement uses TRBV10-2 and TRBJ1-1; D ambiguous. V shed 7 bases and J shed 7 bases, with 16 bases lying between them. Germline CDR1 is WSHSY and CDR2 is SAAADI. The CDR3 sequence is 13 residues long.